This TCR beta chain was sequenced for a study of blood T cells in healthy people across ages. A word on this clonotype: The antigen remains unidentified.

Using a J-beta primer mix together with a sample-barcoded 5' primer, a second PCR was run for about 6 to 11 cycles. Each cDNA molecule received a tag from a template-switch adaptor that had 12 random nucleotides. Every sample returned 2.5 million or more CDR3-containing paired-end reads. TCRdb analysed the 5' RACE reads with MiXCR anew, one entry per CDR3 protein. There are some 1,500,000 distinct CDR3 sequences in the sample; roughly 43% occur only once, and approximately 4% lies in the top ten. Study results and limitations: The unknown donor CMV status may have confounded expanded clonotype changes.

Germline V gene sequence: CDR1 SQVTM, CDR2 ANQGSEA. This CDR3 has 16 residues. V shed 8 bases, J shed 1 base, and the junction held 11 bases outside the gene matches. This sequence was found in a woman aged 18-29 years in good health. Input material: blood. The rearrangement links TRBV29-1 to TRBJ2-3; 11 bases line up with TRBD2. CDR3 sequence: CSIWGGLADGTDTQYF. For the CDR3, the DNA is TGCAGCATTTGGGGGGGACTAGCGGATGGCACAGATACGCAGTATTTT.